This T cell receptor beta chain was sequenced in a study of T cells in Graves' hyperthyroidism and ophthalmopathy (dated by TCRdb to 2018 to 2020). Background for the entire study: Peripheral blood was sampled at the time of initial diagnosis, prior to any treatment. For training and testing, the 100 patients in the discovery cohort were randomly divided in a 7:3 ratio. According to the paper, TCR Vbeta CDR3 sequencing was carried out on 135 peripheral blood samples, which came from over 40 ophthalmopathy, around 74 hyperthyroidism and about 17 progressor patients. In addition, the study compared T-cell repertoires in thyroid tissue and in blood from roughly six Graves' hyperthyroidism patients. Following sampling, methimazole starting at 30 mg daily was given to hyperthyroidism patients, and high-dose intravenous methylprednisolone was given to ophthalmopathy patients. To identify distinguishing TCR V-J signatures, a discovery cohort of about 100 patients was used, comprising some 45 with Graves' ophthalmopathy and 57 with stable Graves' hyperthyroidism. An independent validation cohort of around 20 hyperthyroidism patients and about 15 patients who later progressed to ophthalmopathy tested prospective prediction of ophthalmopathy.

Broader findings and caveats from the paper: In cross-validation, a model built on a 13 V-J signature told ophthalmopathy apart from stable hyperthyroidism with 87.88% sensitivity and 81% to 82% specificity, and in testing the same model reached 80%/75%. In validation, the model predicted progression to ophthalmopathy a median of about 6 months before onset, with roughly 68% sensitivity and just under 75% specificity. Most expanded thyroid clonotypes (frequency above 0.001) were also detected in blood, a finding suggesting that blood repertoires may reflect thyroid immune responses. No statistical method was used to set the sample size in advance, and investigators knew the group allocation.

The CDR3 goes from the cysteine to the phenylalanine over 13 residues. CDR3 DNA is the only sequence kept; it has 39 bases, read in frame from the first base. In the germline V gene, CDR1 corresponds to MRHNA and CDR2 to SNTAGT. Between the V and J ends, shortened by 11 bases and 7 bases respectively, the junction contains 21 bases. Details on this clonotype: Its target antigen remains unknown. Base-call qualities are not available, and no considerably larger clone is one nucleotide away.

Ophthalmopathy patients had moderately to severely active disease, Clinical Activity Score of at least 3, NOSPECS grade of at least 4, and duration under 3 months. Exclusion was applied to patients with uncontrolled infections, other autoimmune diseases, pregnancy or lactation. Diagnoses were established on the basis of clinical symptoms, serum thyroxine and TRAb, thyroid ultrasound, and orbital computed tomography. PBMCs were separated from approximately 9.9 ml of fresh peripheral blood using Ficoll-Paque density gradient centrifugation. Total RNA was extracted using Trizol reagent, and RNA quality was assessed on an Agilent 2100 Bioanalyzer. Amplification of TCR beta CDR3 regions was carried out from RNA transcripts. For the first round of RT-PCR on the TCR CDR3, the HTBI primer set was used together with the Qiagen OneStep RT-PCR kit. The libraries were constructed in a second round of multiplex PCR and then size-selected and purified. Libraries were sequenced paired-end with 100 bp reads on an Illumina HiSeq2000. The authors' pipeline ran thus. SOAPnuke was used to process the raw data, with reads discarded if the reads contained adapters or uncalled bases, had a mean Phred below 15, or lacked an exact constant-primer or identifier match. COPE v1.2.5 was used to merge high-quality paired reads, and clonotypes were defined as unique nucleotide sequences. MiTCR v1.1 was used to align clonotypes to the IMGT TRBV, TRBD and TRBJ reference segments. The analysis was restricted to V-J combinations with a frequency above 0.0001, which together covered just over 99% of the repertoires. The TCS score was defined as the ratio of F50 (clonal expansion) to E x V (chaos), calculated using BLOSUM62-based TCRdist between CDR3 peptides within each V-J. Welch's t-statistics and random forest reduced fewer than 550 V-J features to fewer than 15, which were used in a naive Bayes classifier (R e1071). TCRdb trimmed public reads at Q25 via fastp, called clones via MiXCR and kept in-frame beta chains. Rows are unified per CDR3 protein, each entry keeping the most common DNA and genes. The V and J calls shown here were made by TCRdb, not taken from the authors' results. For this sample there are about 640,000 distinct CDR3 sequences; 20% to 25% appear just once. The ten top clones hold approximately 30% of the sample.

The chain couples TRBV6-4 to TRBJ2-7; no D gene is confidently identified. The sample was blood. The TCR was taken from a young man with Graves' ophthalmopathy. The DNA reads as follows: TGTGCCGGACCTTGGCTCCGAACCCTTGAGCAGTACTTC. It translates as CAGPWLRTLEQYF.